This T cell receptor (beta chain) was profiled in a study of blood T cell repertoires in COVID-19. Study-wide background: The samples span acute and convalescent COVID-19 from the United States, Italy and Spain. T cells, B-cell-depleted T cells, or PBMCs supplied cDNA or gDNA.

In the original processing: Estimated nucleated cell counts came from reference gene primer amplification. Measured with immunoSEQ multiplex PCR; TCRdb has only the in-frame clones, and not every one. The DNA gave D and trimming, while V, J and clone size come from that table. The data show about 260,000 clones, less than 90% seen once. The CDR3 has 11 residues. The V gene lost 1 base and the J gene lost 7 bases, with 4 bases spanning the gap. Germline-derived CDR1 and CDR2 are SEHNR and FQNEAQ (reference sequence). The sequence was obtained from a man in his 60s with acute or convalescent COVID-19. Sequenced input: peripheral blood. The chain joins TRBV7-9 to TRBJ1-2; the D is unclear. The CDR3 loop reads CASSLGSGYTF. The DNA for the CDR3 is TGTGCCAGCAGCTTAGGTAGTGGCTACACCTTC. The full variable domain, with the rest looked up from reference TRBV7-9 and TRBJ1-2, is DTGVSQNPRHKITKRGQNVTFRCDPISEHNRLYWYRQTLGQGPEFLTYFQNEAQLEKSRLLSDRFSAERPKGSFSTLEIQRTEQGDSAMYLCASSLGSGYTFGSGTRLTVV.